One sample yielded the 27 T cell receptor beta chains listed below, sequenced in a study of early T cells in non-severe SARS-CoV-2 infection. TCRdb processed the 5' RACE reads anew with MiXCR; each CDR3 protein has one entry. The sample contains around 58,000 distinct CDR3 sequences, around 8% of which appear only once. Material: whole blood, obtained at baseline. The origin of the receptors is an adult who was a healthcare worker with PCR-confirmed SARS-CoV-2 infection or an uninfected control (not recorded which).

This clonotype was found many times. The chain links TRBV7-3 to TRBJ1-2; possible D gene TRBD1, 6 bases. The germline CDR1 and CDR2 sequences are SGHTA and FQGTGA. Trimming pared 5 bases from V and 1 base from J, leaving 20 bases between. The CDR3 is 17 residues long. The CDR3 sequence: CASSAPWGPEINYGYTF. CDR3 in DNA: TGTGCCAGCAGCGCGCCATGGGGGCCTGAGATTAACTATGGCTACACCTTC.

This clonotype has a count of ten or more. The chain links TRBV9 to TRBJ2-5; D assignment may be TRBD1 or TRBD2 (6 bases each). Germline assignment: CDR1 SGDLS and CDR2 YYNGEE. CDR3 length: 16 amino acids. Trimming removed 0 bases at V and 3 bases at J, with 15 bases between. The CDR3 region is CASSVATRGGKETQYF. The CDR3 region has the DNA TGTGCCAGCAGCGTAGCTACCCGAGGGGGGAAAGAGACCCAGTACTTC.

The J gene is TRBJ2-4, the V gene TRBV7-2; D unclear. The CDR3 has 14 amino acids. V lost 1 base and J lost 6, with 10 bases in between. The germline CDR1 and CDR2 sequences are SGHTA and FQGNSA. For the CDR3, the DNA is TGTGCCAGCAGCTTAGAAGAAGGTACAAACATTCAGTACTTC. Its translation: CASSLEEGTNIQYF.

This clonotype occurred a few times. This chain uses TRBV4-2 with TRBJ2-7; tentatively, D is TRBD1 (6 bases). V gave up 0 bases and J gave up 7 bases, with 10 bases separating them. The CDR3 is 13 amino acids. The germline CDR1 and CDR2 sequences are LGHNA and YNFKEQ. The CDR3 is CASSQETGREQYF. The CDR3 coding sequence is TGTGCCAGCAGCCAAGAAACAGGGCGGGAGCAGTACTTC.

This clonotype was found many times. The V call is TRBV5-5, the J call TRBJ1-5; TRBD1 might be the D (5 bases). Trimming removed 2 bases at V and 0 bases at J, with 9 bases between. Germline V CDR1 and CDR2: SGHKS, YYEKEE (reference sequence). The length of the CDR3 is 15 residues. The CDR3 region is CASSFRANSNQPQHF. CDR3 coding DNA: TGTGCCAGCAGCTTCAGGGCTAATAGCAATCAGCCCCAGCATTTT.

This clonotype was counted ten times or more. This chain connects TRBV7-3 to TRBJ2-1; D remains ambiguous. With 2 bases removed from V and 2 bases from J, the gap between germline ends came to 4 bases. Germline lookup yields CDR1 SGHTA and CDR2 FQGTGA. The CDR3 extends over 13 amino acids. The CDR3 region is CASSLAAYNEQFF. CDR3 coding DNA: TGTGCCAGCAGCTTAGCGGCCTACAATGAGCAGTTCTTC. The complete variable domain, with remaining parts taken from reference TRBV7-3 and TRBJ2-1, reads GAGVSQTPSNKVTEKGKYVELRCDPISGHTALYWYRQSLGQGPEFLIYFQGTGAADDSGLPNDRFFAVRPEGSVSTLKIQRTERGDSAVYLCASSLAAYNEQFFGPGTRLTVL.

The chain is built from TRBV7-2 and TRBJ2-2; D may be TRBD1 (5 bases). Germline assignment: CDR1 SGHTA and CDR2 FQGNSA. This CDR3 has 15 residues. The V gene lost 5 bases and the J gene lost 7 bases, with 17 bases spanning the gap. The CDR3 here is CASSPRMRQGGELFF. DNA for the CDR3: TGTGCCAGCAGCCCCCGAATGAGGCAGGGCGGGGAGCTGTTTTTT. The full variable domain, its missing parts supplied by reference TRBV7-2 and TRBJ2-2, is GAGVSQSPSNKVTEKGKDVELRCDPISGHTALYWYRQSLGQGLEFLIYFQGNSAPDKSGLPSDRFSAERTGGSVSTLTIQRTQQEDSAVYLCASSPRMRQGGELFFGEGSRLTVL.

This chain joins TRBV12-3 or TRBV12-4 and TRBJ2-1; TRBD1 might be the D (5 bases). Between the trimmed V and J ends, which lost 4 bases and 9 bases, there was a span of 10 bases. This CDR3 has 12 amino acids. The CDR3 coding sequence is TGTGCCAGCAGTTCTACCAGGGCTGAGCAGTTCTTC. Its protein product is CASSSTRAEQFF.

Many counts were recorded for this clonotype. J is TRBJ2-7 and V is TRBV12-3 or TRBV12-4, with 10 bases fitting TRBD1. V lost 6 bases and J lost 6; bases outside the gene matches: 8. This CDR3 has 14 amino acids. The CDR3 DNA sequence: TGTGCCAGCAGGAACGACAGGGGGCTCGCCGAGCAGTACTTC. It specifies CASRNDRGLAEQYF.

The J gene is TRBJ2-7, the V gene TRBV27; D gene uncertain. V gave up 7 bases and J gave up 3 bases, with 1 base separating them. CDR1 is MNHEY, CDR2 SMNVEV, per germline (reference sequence). CDR3 length: 9 amino acids. This chain's CDR3 is CASNYEQYF. CDR3 nucleotide sequence: TGTGCCAGCAACTACGAGCAGTACTTC.

At least ten counts were recorded for this clonotype. The genes are TRBV6-6 and TRBJ2-3; D remains ambiguous. With 0 bases removed from V and 1 base from J, the gap between germline ends came to 8 bases. The germline V gene encodes CDR1 MNHNY and CDR2 SVGAGI (reference sequence). This CDR3 region has 15 residues. The CDR3 DNA follows: TGTGCCAGCAGTTACTCTGGGTCGCGCACAGATACGCAGTATTTT. This sequence encodes CASSYSGSRTDTQYF.

J is TRBJ2-2 and V is TRBV27; D is undetermined. CDR1 MNHEY and CDR2 SMNVEV come from the germline V gene (reference sequence). The CDR3 covers 13 residues. Trimming shortened V by 0 bases and J by 6 bases, and 5 bases separated the two germline ends. CDR3 nucleotides: TGTGCCAGCAGTTTATCGGCAGCCGGGGAGCTGTTTTTT. Its translation is CASSLSAAGELFF.

This clonotype was observed a few times. The chain uses TRBV19 and TRBJ2-2; no clear D gene. The CDR3 loop spans 14 amino acids. Trimming took 5 bases from V and 3 from J, leaving 10 bases between them. Germline CDR1 LNHDA, CDR2 SQIVND (reference sequence). CDR3 DNA: TGTGCCAGTAGTGTAGGACCGTACACCGGGGAGCTGTTTTTT. This codes for CASSVGPYTGELFF.

CDR3 nucleotides: TGTGCCACCAGTGACTCACAGGGGCTCCTCTACAATGAGCAGTTCTTC. Its protein is CATSDSQGLLYNEQFF. The V call is TRBV24-1, the J call TRBJ2-1; TRBD1 aligns across 7 bases. V dropped 4 bases and J dropped 3; count of bases not matched to a gene: 8. The CDR3 contains 16 residues. Germline V gene sequence: CDR1 KGHDR, CDR2 SFDVKD.

V and J are TRBV29-1 and TRBJ2-5; D gene uncertain. V lost 1 base to trimming and J lost 4 bases, with 13 bases between them. This CDR3 has 14 amino acids. Germline values: CDR1 SQVTM, CDR2 ANQGSEA. The CDR3 is CSVEVVKLGETQYF. For the CDR3, the DNA is TGCAGCGTTGAAGTGGTAAAGCTGGGAGAGACCCAGTACTTC. Combining the CDR3 with reference TRBV29-1 and TRBJ2-5 gives the whole variable domain SAVISQKPSRDICQRGTSLTIQCQVDSQVTMMFWYRQQPGQSLTLIATANQGSEATYESGFVIDKFPISRPNLTFSTLTVSNMSPEDSSIYLCSVEVVKLGETQYFGPGTRLLVL.

The chain has TRBV28 and TRBJ2-1, with D perhaps TRBD2 (6 bases). V lost 7 bases, J lost 9 bases, and 13 bases lay in between. Germline assignment: CDR1 MDHEN and CDR2 SYDVKM. The CDR3 contains 12 residues. DNA of the CDR3: TGTGCCAGCACCGGATACGGGGGTGAGCAGTTCTTC. Protein: CASTGYGGEQFF.

This clonotype occurred many times. The rearrangement links TRBV7-9 to TRBJ2-6, with D possibly being TRBD1 (5 bases). The germline CDR1 and CDR2 sequences are SEHNR and FQNEAQ (reference sequence). The CDR3 runs to 16 residues. Trimming shortened V by 5 bases and J by 4 bases, and 15 bases separated the two germline ends. In DNA form, the CDR3 reads TGTGCCAGCAGCGGACGAACACAGGCAGGGGCCAACGTCCTGACTTTC. It codes for CASSGRTQAGANVLTF.

The CDR3 loop is CASSLGAVGGELFF. CDR3 nucleotides: TGTGCCAGCAGCTTAGGGGCAGTTGGCGGGGAGCTGTTTTTT. The rearrangement uses TRBV7-2 and TRBJ2-2; D is ambiguous. The germline gives CDR1 SGHTA, CDR2 FQGNSA. The CDR3 consists of 14 residues. V gave up 1 base and J gave up 7 bases, with 10 bases separating them.

This clonotype turned up a few times. The chain uses TRBV20-1 and TRBJ2-7, with TRBD2 matching over 7 bases. In germline, CDR1 is DFQATT, CDR2 SNEGSKA (reference sequence). The CDR3 covers 14 residues. V was clipped by 1 base and J by 2 bases; unmatched bases: 5. The CDR3 sequence: CSARVREATYEQYF. DNA of the CDR3: TGCAGTGCTAGAGTCCGGGAGGCGACCTACGAGCAGTACTTC.

The gene calls are TRBV20-1 and TRBJ2-1; 7 positions match TRBD2. The V segment lost 6 bases and the J segment 3 bases; nucleotides outside the gene matches: 11. This CDR3 comprises 15 residues. Germline lookup yields CDR1 DFQATT and CDR2 SNEGSKA (reference sequence). Here the CDR3 reads CSAPFAGAVYNEQFF. The DNA of the CDR3 is TGCAGTGCCCCTTTCGCGGGAGCGGTCTACAATGAGCAGTTCTTC.

In its sample, this clonotype was seen a few times. The rearrangement joins TRBV20-1 to TRBJ2-7; possibly TRBD2 for D (6 bases). Trimming removed 1 base at V and 1 base at J, with 17 bases between. The CDR3 covers 16 residues. The germline gives CDR1 DFQATT, CDR2 SNEGSKA (reference sequence). The CDR3 nucleotides are TGCAGTGCTAGAGGGAGTAAGTCGGGAGAGTCCTACGAGCAGTACTTC. Amino acid sequence: CSARGSKSGESYEQYF.

This clonotype was observed a handful of times. This rearrangement joins TRBV6-6 to TRBJ2-3; TRBD2 agrees at 10 bases. This CDR3 spans 16 amino acids. Germline assignment: CDR1 MNHNY and CDR2 SVGAGI (reference sequence). V was pared by 7 bases and J by 3 bases, with 10 bases of the junction left unmatched. CDR3 in DNA: TGTGCCAGCATCTTACGGGCTAGCGGGAGTACAGATACGCAGTATTTT. This gives the protein CASILRASGSTDTQYF.

The sample holds a few counts of this clonotype. CDR3 nucleotide sequence: TGTGCCAGCAGCCCGTCGGATAGAGGGCCCTACGAGCAGTACTTC. It yields the protein CASSPSDRGPYEQYF. This chain connects TRBV11-2 to TRBJ2-7; maybe TRBD2 (5 bases). CDR3 length equals 15 residues. The germline CDR1 and CDR2 sequences are SGHAT and FQNNGV. Trimming cost V 5 bases and J 2 bases, with 16 bases left between them.

The V gene is TRBV10-2, the J gene TRBJ2-5; TRBD1 is a possible D gene (6 bases). CDR1 is WSHSY, CDR2 SAAADI, per germline. The ends were cut back, 10 bases at V and 5 bases at J, with 26 bases in the middle. The CDR3 contains 16 residues. The CDR3 is CATSPGAYGFLETQYF. The CDR3 DNA is TGCGCCACTTCTCCAGGGGCCTACGGATTCCTTGAGACCCAGTACTTC.

This clonotype came up many times. The chain is built from TRBV5-5 and TRBJ2-7; D not resolved. V lost 0 bases, J lost 6 bases, and 7 bases lay in between. The V gene's germline CDR1 is SGHKS and CDR2 YYEKEE (reference sequence). CDR3 length equals 12 residues. CDR3 DNA sequence: TGTGCCAGCAGCTTGGGACCAGGCGAGCAGTACTTC. Translating gives CASSLGPGEQYF.

This clonotype appeared many times. This rearrangement joins TRBV20-1 to TRBJ1-4, with 7 nucleotides matching TRBD1. Unmatched junction bases numbered 1, after V lost 0 bases and J lost 3 bases. This CDR3 is built from 14 residues. Germline CDR1 DFQATT, CDR2 SNEGSKA (reference sequence). CDR3 nucleotides: TGCAGTGCTAGAGAGACAGGGTCTAATGAAAAACTGTTTTTT. Its translation is CSARETGSNEKLFF.

This clonotype was counted ten times or more. CDR3: CASSIFGGLADEQFF. The DNA of the CDR3 is TGTGCCAGTAGTATATTTGGCGGTTTGGCGGATGAGCAGTTCTTC. The chain carries TRBV19 and TRBJ2-1; the D is unclear. The ends were cut back, 2 bases at V and 8 bases at J, with 16 bases in the middle. In germline, CDR1 is LNHDA, CDR2 SQIVND (reference sequence). CDR3 size: 15 residues.